This is a list of T cell receptor beta chains from one sample in a study of graft-versus-host responses after intestinal transplantation. The table came from immunoSEQ multiplex PCR; TCRdb's copy has only in-frame clones and leaves some out. Of about 1,600 clones in the sample, over 75% were seen once. The sample in question was ileum tissue, obtained 500 to 550 days after transplant. The receptor set was obtained from a human patient who received an intestinal transplant, so some T cells may come from the graft donor. Both conserved end residues are part of each CDR3. Clone sizes are given selectively: once, few, many, or a class where the clone is expanded.

v_call	j_call	clone_size	cdr3_aa
TRBV28	TRBJ2-5	-	CASRQWGGGPRETQYF
TRBV2	TRBJ2-5	-	CASSELTGNQETQYF
TRBV7-2	TRBJ2-4	-	CASSFPGQAIKNIQYF
TRBV7-2	TRBJ2-7	few	CASSSDNRGRQTYEQYF
TRBV7-3	TRBJ2-5	-	CASSLSREETQYF
TRBV9	TRBJ2-1	-	CASSVAGTTNNEQFF
TRBV27	TRBJ1-2	-	CASSFPGGRRNYGYTF
TRBV4-3	TRBJ2-1	-	CASSQGRREQFF
TRBV28	TRBJ1-4	-	CASSLPGGEKLFF
TRBV15	TRBJ2-3	-	CATSSQGTSTDTQYF
TRBV6-6	TRBJ2-7	-	CASSLHLGLAVYEQYF
TRBV4-2	TRBJ2-3	once	CASSLASGNTDTQYF
TRBV5-1	TRBJ2-5	-	CASSLEREETQYF
TRBV28	TRBJ2-5	-	CASRRMGQETQYF
TRBV28	TRBJ1-1	-	CASSPIMNTEAFF
TRBV7-2	TRBJ1-4	-	CASSLSPGGNEKLFF